Listed here are 13 T cell receptor beta chains from one sample, sequenced in a study of cytomegalovirus exposure and HLA in healthy donors. Vbeta (60) and Jbeta (13) primers were used in the PCR. The table came from immunoSEQ multiplex PCR; TCRdb's copy has only in-frame clones and leaves some out. The table has approximately 150,000 clones, roughly 62% seen once. The source material was PBMCs. All receptors derive from a male donor in good health and CMV-seronegative.

The chain recombines TRBV6-5 with TRBJ2-5; D is perhaps TRBD2 (5 bases). The DNA matches TRBJ2-7 better at its end, which makes the J call doubtful. The CDR3 has 11 amino acids. Per the germline V gene, CDR1 is MNHEY and CDR2 is SVGAGI. CDR3 region: CASLRDHEQYF. The CDR3 region has the DNA TGTGCCAGTCTCCGGGATCACGAGCAGTACTTC.

This clone has only one observation. The chain has TRBV9 and TRBJ2-7; D possibly corresponds to TRBD2 (6 bases). CDR1 is SGDLS and CDR2 is YYNGEE in the germline V gene. The CDR3 runs 14 residues. Trimming cost V 4 bases and J 9 bases, with 20 bases left between them. The CDR3 DNA is TGTGCCAGCAGCATAGGGGAGGTTTCTACGGGGCAGTACTTC. Translating gives CASSIGEVSTGQYF.

The chain joins TRBV5-4 to TRBJ2-7; D is perhaps TRBD1 (6 bases). The length of the CDR3 is 18 residues. CDR1 is SGHNT, CDR2 YYREEE, per germline (reference sequence). Trimming removed 0 bases from V and 2 bases from J, with 21 bases in between. The CDR3 is CASSLAEFQGRAAYEQYF. The CDR3, as DNA: TGTGCCAGCAGCTTGGCCGAATTTCAGGGGCGAGCGGCCTACGAGCAGTACTTC.

The chain recombines TRBV6-6 with TRBJ2-1; D is ambiguous. Trimming took off 6 bases at V and 5 bases at J, with 5 bases between the two ends. Germline loops: CDR1 MNHNY, CDR2 SVGAGI (reference sequence). The CDR3 contains 11 residues. CDR3 DNA: TGTGCCAGCAGCCTTAACAATGAGCAGTTCTTC. Translated, it gives CASSLNNEQFF.

In this sample, this clone is medium-sized. J is TRBJ1-3 and V is TRBV4-3, with unresolved D. The germline V and J ends were trimmed by 0 bases and 5 bases, with 8 bases remaining between them. The CDR3 loop spans 14 amino acids. Germline V gene data show CDR1 as LGHNA and CDR2 as YSLEER. CDR3 bases: TGCGCCAGCAGCCAAGATACAAGTAGAAACACCATATATTTT. As protein: CASSQDTSRNTIYF.

This clone has only one observation. The CDR3 protein is CASRFGAGAPSEQYF. As DNA, the CDR3 is TGTGCCAGCAGATTTGGAGCGGGGGCCCCGTCTGAGCAGTATTTT. The chain couples TRBV7-8 to TRBJ2-3, with 8 bases aligning to TRBD2. V lost 6 bases, J lost 11 bases, and 16 bases stayed unmatched. This CDR3 has 15 amino acids. CDR1 and CDR2 (germline): SGHVS, FQNEAQ. Full variable domain (rest looked up from reference TRBV7-8 and TRBJ2-3): GAGVSQSPRYKVAKRGQDVALRCDPISGHVSLFWYQQALGQGPEFLTYFQNEAQLDKSGLPSDRFFAERPEGSVSTLKIQRTQQEDSAVYLCASRFGAGAPSEQYFGPGTRLTVL.

The V and J genes are TRBV5-4 and TRBJ1-2; no clear D gene. The CDR3 extends over 14 amino acids. V shed 3 bases and J shed 1 base, with 10 bases lying between them. Germline CDR1 and CDR2: SGHNT and YYREEE (reference sequence). CDR3 residues: CASSSAQINYGYTF. The CDR3 nucleotides are TGTGCCAGCAGCTCGGCACAGATTAACTATGGCTACACCTTC.

The chain uses TRBV11-2 and TRBJ1-6, with TRBD1 as a possible D gene (5 bases). This CDR3 region has 16 residues. Germline V gene sequence: CDR1 SGHAT, CDR2 FQNNGV. V gave up 2 bases and J gave up 10 bases, with 18 bases separating them. The CDR3 spells CASSLIPGRGGSPLHF. CDR3 sequence (DNA): TGTGCCAGCAGCTTAATCCCGGGGAGGGGAGGATCACCCCTCCACTTT.

This clone was counted between two and nine times. The V call is TRBV15, the J call TRBJ1-2; D gene ambiguous. Trimming took off 0 bases at V and 5 bases at J, with 10 bases between the two ends. The CDR3 has 14 amino acids. CDR1 is LNHNV, CDR2 YYDKDF, per germline (reference sequence). The CDR3, as DNA: TGTGCCACCAGCAGAGAAGGCCGGGAGTATGGCTACACCTTC. This sequence encodes CATSREGREYGYTF.

The rearrangement joins TRBV2 to TRBJ1-4; 7 bases match TRBD1. Germline-derived CDR1 and CDR2 are SNHLY and FYNNEI. V was clipped by 5 bases and J by 8 bases; unmatched bases: 11. The CDR3 totals 15 residues. The CDR3 spells CASSPRNRGHEKLFF. The CDR3 DNA is TGTGCCAGCAGTCCAAGGAATAGGGGGCACGAAAAACTGTTTTTT.

This clone was counted between two and nine times. The rearrangement joins TRBV14 to TRBJ1-1, with 9 nucleotides matching TRBD1. The CDR3 sequence is 14 residues long. Trimming cost V 4 bases and J 1 base; bases outside gene matches: 1. Per the germline V gene, CDR1 is SGHDN and CDR2 is FVKESK. The CDR3 DNA reads TGTGCCAGCAGCCGGGACAGGGCGAACACTGAAGCTTTCTTT. It is translated as CASSRDRANTEAFF.

This clone showed up just once. This chain joins TRBV9 and TRBJ2-6, with a weak D call TRBD2 (7 bases). This CDR3 spans 15 amino acids. The germline gives CDR1 SGDLS, CDR2 YYNGEE. V lost 7 bases, J lost 1 base, and 12 bases lay in between. The CDR3 protein is CASAGGASGANVLTF. In DNA form, the CDR3 reads TGTGCCAGCGCTGGGGGGGCGTCTGGGGCCAACGTCCTGACTTTC.

This chain connects TRBV15 to TRBJ2-7; D is undetermined. The V gene's germline CDR1 is LNHNV and CDR2 YYDKDF (reference sequence). This CDR3 comprises 13 residues. V lost 1 base to trimming and J lost 3 bases, with 7 bases between them. The CDR3 DNA is TGTGCCACCAGCAGAGTACTTTACTACGAGCAGTACTTC. Its translation is CATSRVLYYEQYF.